This T cell receptor (beta chain) emerged from a study of CD8+CD57+ T cells in acquired aplastic anemia. For the study at large: Sorted cells (CD4+ and CD8+) yielded DNA amounts that averaged approximately 3.1 ug. Points from the study as a whole: In common between the patients and the controls were more than 25 CD8+ CDR3 sequences.

On this clonotype: Its cognate antigen is unknown.

Sequenced patients had shown CD8+CD57+ cell expansion by flow cytometry. Blood came from patients not yet given any therapy. Genomic DNA, the template, was used for profiling of the TCR beta VDJ and CDR3. MiXCR, applied by TCRdb to the reads, yields one record per CDR3 protein. This sample yields 150,000 to 200,000 distinct CDR3 sequences, of which less than 60% are seen a single time; about 1.8% belongs to the top ten. The receptor was isolated from a human donor with aplastic anemia. Sequenced material: sorted CD4+, CD8+, or CD8+CD57+ T cells (not recorded which) from PBMCs.

The CDR3: CASRARMGVDTIYF. The DNA for the CDR3 is TGTGCCAGCAGGGCCAGAATGGGGGTAGACACCATATATTTT. The V and J genes are TRBV27 and TRBJ1-3, with a possible D match to TRBD1 (5 bases). Germline V gives CDR1 MNHEY, CDR2 SMNVEV (reference sequence). The CDR3 spans 14 residues. Trimming cost V 6 bases and J 8 bases, with 17 bases left between them.